The entry below gives a single T cell receptor (beta chain) sequence along with its context. These data belong to a study of blood T cell repertoires in COVID-19. V was cut by 4 bases and J by 1 base, with 12 bases left in between. Germline V gene lookup returns CDR1 SQVTM and CDR2 ANQGSEA. The CDR3 is made up of 14 amino acids. Sequencing used immunoSEQ multiplex PCR; TCRdb keeps in-frame clones, though not all of them. In the table there are some 150,000 clones, roughly 90% of which are singletons. The specimen was peripheral blood. The sequence came from a human donor in a cohort sampled during active COVID-19. The V gene is TRBV29-1, the J gene TRBJ2-3; tentative D call: TRBD1 (7 bases). Written as DNA, the CDR3 is TGCAGCGTTGTAACAGGGGAGGGCACAGATACGCAGTATTTT. Translated, it gives CSVVTGEGTDTQYF.